The TCR beta chain under discussion was sequenced for a study of cytomegalovirus exposure and HLA in healthy donors. The CDR3 has 12 residues. V lost 4 bases to trimming and J lost 13 bases; unmatched junction nucleotides: 9. From germline, CDR1 is SSHAT and CDR2 FNYEAQ (reference sequence). PCR was performed using 60 Vbeta and 13 Jbeta primers. Assay: immunoSEQ multiplex PCR; the TCRdb copy retains only in-frame clones and omits some. The top ten clones hold approximately 6.9% of a sample with about 80,000 clones, under 70% of them seen once. The source of this sequence is a woman aged 45-60 years in good health and CMV-seropositive. The rearrangement links TRBV7-7 to TRBJ1-1; TRBD1 matches at 7 bases. Sample: PBMCs. The CDR3 region is CASSSMTGRVFF. CDR3 coding DNA: TGTGCCAGCAGCTCTATGACAGGGCGAGTTTTCTTT.